These 20 T cell receptor beta chains originate from one sample sequenced in a study of CD8 T cells in ankylosing spondylitis. Via MiXCR, TCRdb re-called the 5' RACE reads, giving one row per CDR3 protein. The sample records 150,000 to 200,000 distinct CDR3 sequences, roughly 10% being singletons. What was sequenced was blood, either unsorted or a sorted T cell fraction (not recorded which). The receptors were sampled from a male donor with ankylosing spondylitis or in good health (not recorded which).

This clonotype was found many times. The chain recombines TRBV12-3 or TRBV12-4 with TRBJ2-5, with D possibly matching TRBD1 (5 bases). The CDR3 covers 13 residues. The germline V and J ends were trimmed by 4 bases and 4 bases, with 10 bases remaining between them. The CDR3 protein is CASSSLRGETQYF. CDR3 DNA: TGTGCCAGCAGTTCCTTAAGGGGAGAGACCCAGTACTTC.

This clonotype was seen many times. V and J are TRBV12-5 and TRBJ1-5; TRBD1 aligns across 10 bases. Per germline, CDR1 LGHNT and CDR2 FRNRAP. This CDR3 comprises 14 residues. The V gene end was trimmed by 3 bases and the J gene end by 5 bases; junction bases not matched to a gene: 1. The CDR3 spells CASGLGQGDQPQHF. For the CDR3, the DNA is TGTGCTAGTGGTTTAGGACAGGGGGATCAGCCCCAGCATTTT.

With regard to this clonotype: This could be a read error, since a much larger clone is one nucleotide away. The chain combines TRBV12-3 or TRBV12-4 with TRBJ2-1; 7 bases agree with TRBD2. The CDR3 has 11 residues. The CDR3: CANSFGGSLFF. The CDR3 nucleotides read TGTGCCAACAGTTTTGGCGGGAGTTTGTTCTTC.

In its sample, this clonotype was seen many times. This chain joins TRBV18 and TRBJ2-7, with TRBD1 matching 10 bases. Germline CDR1 is KGHSH and CDR2 is LQKENI. This CDR3 comprises 13 residues. V was pared by 3 bases and J by 6 bases, with 2 bases of the junction left unmatched. In DNA, the CDR3 is TGTGCCAGCTCACCGCGGACAGGGGGCGAGCAGTACTTC. Its translation is CASSPRTGGEQYF.

This clonotype was detected only a few times. The V gene is TRBV7-9, the J gene TRBJ1-4; TRBD1 agrees at 8 bases. This CDR3 has 16 amino acids. Germline lookup yields CDR1 SEHNR and CDR2 FQNEAQ (reference sequence). V was pared by 4 bases and J by 0 bases, with 4 bases of the junction left unmatched. Here the CDR3 reads CASSSTGQATNEKLFF. As DNA, the CDR3 is TGTGCCAGCAGCTCAACGGGACAGGCAACTAATGAAAAACTGTTTTTT.

A few counts support this clonotype. This chain connects TRBV9 to TRBJ2-1; TRBD2 matches at 8 bases. V lost 0 bases to trimming and J lost 4 bases; unmatched junction nucleotides: 3. Germline-derived CDR1 and CDR2 are SGDLS and YYNGEE. The CDR3 has 15 residues. The CDR3, as DNA: TGTGCCAGCAGCGTAGTATCTAGCGGGTACAATGAGCAGTTCTTC. Amino acids: CASSVVSSGYNEQFF.

V usage is TRBV5-1 and J usage is TRBJ2-1; TRBD2 agrees at 9 bases. The CDR3 contains 19 residues. The trim removed 0 bases at V and 0 bases at J, leaving 10 bases unmatched. Per germline, CDR1 SGHRS and CDR2 YFSETQ. CDR3 DNA sequence: TGCGCCAGCAGCTTGGAACTACTAGCGGGTTCCCTCTCCTACAATGAGCAGTTCTTC. Protein product: CASSLELLAGSLSYNEQFF.

Worth noting for this clonotype: Given a much more abundant clone one base away, this may be a read error. V gene TRBV9 combines with J gene TRBJ2-7; no definite D call. The length of the CDR3 is 13 residues. The V gene's germline CDR1 is SGDLS and CDR2 YYNGEE. The CDR3 sequence is CAGSPSSSYEQYF. The CDR3 DNA reads TGTGCCGGCAGCCCCTCTTCCTCCTACGAGCAGTACTTC.

This clonotype was observed a handful of times. The chain recombines TRBV30 with TRBJ2-1; D may match TRBD1 or TRBD2 (5 bases each). V was clipped by 1 base and J by 4 bases, with 8 bases between them. CDR1 GTSNPN and CDR2 SVGIG come from the germline V gene (reference sequence). This CDR3 has 13 residues. CDR3 sequence (DNA): TGTGCCTGGAGTGGGGGACGGTACAATGAGCAGTTCTTC. It codes for CAWSGGRYNEQFF.

This clonotype has ten or more counts. The chain combines TRBV6-1 with TRBJ2-3; 8 bases map to TRBD2. The J segment lost 2 bases and the V segment lost 6 bases, leaving 16 bases of the junction unmatched. CDR3 length: 18 amino acids. Germline V gene lookup returns CDR1 MNHNS and CDR2 SASEGT. The CDR3 region is CASRPTGTRRSHTDTQYF. The DNA for the CDR3 is TGTGCCAGCAGGCCTACCGGGACTAGGAGGTCCCACACAGATACGCAGTATTTT.

J is TRBJ1-1 and V is TRBV28, with a weak D call TRBD1 (5 bases). The V gene's germline CDR1 is MDHEN and CDR2 SYDVKM. This CDR3 contains 13 residues. The germline V and J ends were trimmed by 5 bases and 11 bases, with 18 bases remaining between them. Written as DNA, the CDR3 is TGTGCCAGCAGTACCCCGGGACCCCCGTGGGCTTTCTTT. Translating gives CASSTPGPPWAFF.

The chain uses TRBV11-2 and TRBJ1-6; D gene ambiguous. Germline V gene data show CDR1 as SGHAT and CDR2 as FQNNGV. The CDR3 sequence is 18 residues long. Between the trimmed V and J ends, which lost 1 base and 0 bases, there was a span of 13 bases. The CDR3 DNA reads TGTGCCAGCAGCTTAGTAAATCGCGGTAGCTCCTATAATTCACCCCTCCACTTT. Translating it yields CASSLVNRGSSYNSPLHF. Based on the CDR3 plus reference TRBV11-2 and TRBJ1-6, the full variable domain is EAGVAQSPRYKIIEKRQSVAFWCNPISGHATLYWYQQILGQGPKLLIQFQNNGVVDDSQLPKDRFSAERLKGVDSTLKIQPAKLEDSAVYLCASSLVNRGSSYNSPLHFGNGTRLTVT.

This clonotype was detected ten times or more. This chain uses TRBV20-1 with TRBJ2-1; 9 bases line up with TRBD2. With 3 bases clipped from V and 7 bases from J, the junction kept 13 bases outside the gene matches. The CDR3 totals 16 residues. Germline V lookup: CDR1 DFQATT, CDR2 SNEGSKA (reference sequence). CDR3 loop: CSASNFAGGPENEQFF. In DNA form, the CDR3 reads TGCAGTGCTAGTAACTTTGCGGGAGGGCCAGAGAATGAGCAGTTCTTC.

The table lists this clonotype with many counts. The rearrangement joins TRBV20-1 to TRBJ2-1; 7 bases map to TRBD2. From germline, CDR1 is DFQATT and CDR2 SNEGSKA (reference sequence). This CDR3 is built from 14 residues. V shed 2 bases, J shed 5 bases, and the junction held 6 bases outside the gene matches. Here the CDR3 reads CSARSLAVDNEQFF. The CDR3 region has the DNA TGCAGTGCTAGAAGTCTAGCGGTAGACAATGAGCAGTTCTTC.

The chain joins TRBV5-1 to TRBJ2-3; D is ambiguous. Trimming took off 3 bases at V and 0 bases at J, with 20 bases between the two ends. The CDR3 runs to 18 residues. CDR1 and CDR2 from the germline V gene are SGHRS and YFSETQ. The DNA for the CDR3 is TGCGCCAGCAGCTCGTCCGCCGTAGTACTCTCTAGCACAGATACGCAGTATTTT. Its protein product is CASSSSAVVLSSTDTQYF.

V gene TRBV5-1 combines with J gene TRBJ2-1, with TRBD1 matching 7 bases. This CDR3 contains 16 residues. CDR1 and CDR2 from the germline V gene are SGHRS and YFSETQ. Trimming cost V 4 bases and J 0 bases; bases outside gene matches: 7. The CDR3, as DNA: TGCGCCAGCAGCATTGGGACAGCCAGCTCCTACAATGAGCAGTTCTTC. Translating gives CASSIGTASSYNEQFF.

This clonotype showed up many times. This chain uses TRBV5-5 with TRBJ2-2; D is possibly TRBD1 (6 bases). The germline V gene encodes CDR1 SGHKS and CDR2 YYEKEE (reference sequence). V was cut by 4 bases and J by 4 bases, with 17 bases left in between. This CDR3 comprises 16 residues. CDR3 nucleotide sequence: TGTGCCAGCAGCCGAGACGGACAGTCTCGCACCGGGGAGCTGTTTTTT. It translates to CASSRDGQSRTGELFF.

This clonotype occurred many times. The CDR3 DNA sequence: TGTGCCAGCAGAGATAGGGGGTCCGGGGAGCTGTTTTTT. Amino acid sequence: CASRDRGSGELFF. The rearrangement uses TRBV27 and TRBJ2-2; TRBD1 might be the D (6 bases). CDR3 length: 13 amino acids. V lost 6 bases, J lost 6 bases, and 11 bases lay in between. Germline-derived CDR1 and CDR2 are MNHEY and SMNVEV (reference sequence).

In its sample, this clonotype was seen many times. The chain is built from TRBV29-1 and TRBJ2-5, with D tentatively TRBD1 (7 bases). Germline CDR1 reads SQVTM; CDR2 reads ANQGSEA. The CDR3 has 13 amino acids. Trimming took off 4 bases at V and 3 bases at J, with 12 bases between the two ends. Here the CDR3 reads CSVAEGAKETQYF. DNA of the CDR3: TGCAGCGTTGCGGAGGGGGCGAAAGAGACCCAGTACTTC.

The genes are TRBV7-9 and TRBJ1-6; TRBD1 might be the D (6 bases). The CDR3 consists of 15 residues. The V end was cut by 0 bases, the J end by 8 bases, with 11 bases between. CDR1 and CDR2 (germline): SEHNR, FQNEAQ (reference sequence). The CDR3 loop is CASSLAAGVDSPLHF. Here the CDR3 DNA reads TGTGCCAGCAGCTTAGCAGCAGGGGTGGATTCACCCCTCCACTTT.